The T cell receptor (beta chain) under discussion was sequenced for a study of OX40 agonist ivuxolimab in advanced cancers. Study-wide results and limits: Both blood CD4+ and CD8+ T cells showed clonal growth by week 6 at 0.1 to 3.0 mg/kg. Normalized T-cell clonal expansion was also low in some nonresponders.

J was trimmed by 2 bases and V by 1 base; bases with no gene match: 6. Germline V gene data show CDR1 as MGHRA and CDR2 as YSYEKL. The CDR3 runs 16 residues. Here immunoSEQ multiplex PCR was the method, and the copy in TCRdb shows in-frame clones only, minus some. This sample has 50,000 or so clones, with over 75% found just once. On this clone: The antigen is undetermined.

The sequencing used CD4+ or CD8+ T cells sorted from blood, collected in a trial of the OX40 agonist ivuxolimab. The chain joins TRBV4-1 to TRBJ2-3; 7 nucleotides align to TRBD2. This TCR derives from an adult with an advanced solid tumor such as melanoma, head and neck, liver or kidney cancer. The CDR3 nucleotides read TGCGCCAGCAGCCAAGGTCCGGGAGGTGTCACAGATACGCAGTATTTT. Translated: CASSQGPGGVTDTQYF.